These T cell receptor beta chains were read from a single sample in a study of T cell repertoires in cytomegalovirus infection. Via MiXCR, TCRdb re-called the reads, giving one row per CDR3 protein. Among just over 300,000 distinct CDR3 sequences listed, roughly 15% were seen once. Input material: PBMCs. All receptors derive from a human donor in good health (CMV status not recorded). Some clones in this sample may be carry-over from other donors' samples. Both conserved end residues are trimmed from each CDR3. Fields, in order: V gene, J gene, CDR3 protein.

>TRBV6-5|TRBJ1-1
ASSYSGQGNTEAF
>TRBV20-1|TRBJ2-5
SARERDRAWETQY
>TRBV20-1|TRBJ2-3
SAPFYPDTQY
>TRBV7-6|TRBJ2-2
ASSIQAGAQTGELF
>TRBV6-2/TRBV6-3|TRBJ1-5
ASSQGAGGAGVHQPQH
>TRBV7-9|TRBJ2-7
ASSHHRGQLSSYEQY
>TRBV7-2|TRBJ1-1
ASSLVDRTEAF
>TRBV11-1|TRBJ2-7
ASSPAGTAAYEQY
>TRBV7-2|TRBJ2-2
ASSFKPSDTGELF
>TRBV7-2|TRBJ2-7
ASRKLSGGAPEQY
>TRBV12-3/TRBV12-4|TRBJ2-7
ASSPDTGNYEQY
>TRBV12-3/TRBV12-4|TRBJ1-5
ASSLGLGFGNQPQH
>TRBV28|TRBJ1-2
ASSLYFYRGGYT
>TRBV7-2|TRBJ1-5
ASSLDVGQPQH
>TRBV3-1|TRBJ1-6
ASSLQRSWQGGSSYNSPLH
>TRBV6-6|TRBJ2-1
ASSYEQGAYNEQF
>TRBV7-2|TRBJ1-6
ASSLAAILGSPLH
>TRBV7-6|TRBJ2-1
ASRLIDEQF
>TRBV2|TRBJ2-7
ASRAVLAYEQY
>TRBV14|TRBJ2-3
ASSQDPLGREESTDTQY
>TRBV20-1|TRBJ1-6
SASQRTGTSPLH
>TRBV20-1|TRBJ1-5
SATGTGYTNQPQH
>TRBV19|TRBJ2-1
ASSIDGAGNEQF
>TRBV5-4|TRBJ2-3
ASSFFGTGRTDTQY
>TRBV19|TRBJ2-1
ASSSGMGAGHSEQF
>TRBV5-1|TRBJ2-7
ASSGEYEQY
>TRBV7-9|TRBJ1-5
ASSPLGGGDQPQH
>TRBV11-2|TRBJ2-7
ASSPAVGRHYEQY